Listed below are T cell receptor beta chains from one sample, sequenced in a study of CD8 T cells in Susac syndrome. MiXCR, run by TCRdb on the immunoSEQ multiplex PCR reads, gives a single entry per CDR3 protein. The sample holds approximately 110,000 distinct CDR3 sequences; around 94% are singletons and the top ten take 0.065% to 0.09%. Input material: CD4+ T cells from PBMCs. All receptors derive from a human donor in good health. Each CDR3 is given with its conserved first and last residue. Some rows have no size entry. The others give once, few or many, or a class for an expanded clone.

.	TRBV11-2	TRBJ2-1	CASRQLAGGYNEQFF
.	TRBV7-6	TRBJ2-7	CASSLGNQGEQYF
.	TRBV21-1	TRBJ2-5	CASSKCGGSLQETQYF
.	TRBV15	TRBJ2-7	CATKTGTDSYEQYF
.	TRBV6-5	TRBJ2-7	CASSYGHGDFYEQYF
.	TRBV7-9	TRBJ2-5	CASSFNGQETQYF
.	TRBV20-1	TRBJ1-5	CSAGTEDSNQPQHF
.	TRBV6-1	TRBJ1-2	CASSTGQNYGYTF
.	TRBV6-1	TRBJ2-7	CASSGDRSSYEQYF
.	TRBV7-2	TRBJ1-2	CASSSQGGNNYGYTF
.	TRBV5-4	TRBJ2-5	CASSSVQDGQETQYF
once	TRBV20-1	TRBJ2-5	CSARDRLSGGETQYF
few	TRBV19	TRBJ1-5	CASSIQSGRQHF
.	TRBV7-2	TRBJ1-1	CASSFSVNTEAFF
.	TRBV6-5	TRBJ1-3	CASRGGLRGNTIYF
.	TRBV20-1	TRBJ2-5	CSASGDYQYF
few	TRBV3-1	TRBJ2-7	CASSQPILGVAREQYF
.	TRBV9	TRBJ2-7	CASSVGGTGHRYF
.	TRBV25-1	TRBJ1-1	CASSERGGNTEAFF
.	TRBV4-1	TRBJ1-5	CASSQVALAGQHF
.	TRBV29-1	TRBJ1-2	CSVGRQSDYGYTF
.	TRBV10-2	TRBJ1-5	CASSELGRQPQHF
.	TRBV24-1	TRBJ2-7	CATSPRPGTKAYEQYF
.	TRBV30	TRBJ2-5	CAGTSGRTKTQYF
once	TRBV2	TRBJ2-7	CASRGGLAGVEQYF
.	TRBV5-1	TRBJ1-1	CASSTQGIEAFF
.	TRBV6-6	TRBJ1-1	CASSITGRDTEAFF
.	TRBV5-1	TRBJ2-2	CASSLWRGDTGELFF
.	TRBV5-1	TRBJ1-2	CASSLSLGNGYTF
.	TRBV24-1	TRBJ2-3	CASETSEGTQYF
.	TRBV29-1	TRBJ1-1	CSVGAGNTEAFF
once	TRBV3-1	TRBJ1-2	CASSQGPEGYTF
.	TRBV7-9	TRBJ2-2	CASSLVWEGTGELFF
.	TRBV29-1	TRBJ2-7	CSVRGPAYEQYF
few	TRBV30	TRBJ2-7	CAWSLIRTGGMYF
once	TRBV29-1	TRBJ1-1	CSVAASLGNTEAFF
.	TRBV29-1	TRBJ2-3	CSVVVGTSTDTQYF
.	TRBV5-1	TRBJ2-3	CASSGGLATDTQYF
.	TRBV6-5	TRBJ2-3	CASSYSRGADTQYF
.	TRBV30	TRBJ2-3	CAWSLRGLPSTDTQYF
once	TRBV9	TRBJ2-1	CASGRRAGGYNEQFF
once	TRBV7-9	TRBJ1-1	CASSLSGVFTEAFF
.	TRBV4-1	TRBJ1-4	CASSQAPHPQGRRREKLFF
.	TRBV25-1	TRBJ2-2	CASRAEGGELFF
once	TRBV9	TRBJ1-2	CASSVWTGLGGYTF
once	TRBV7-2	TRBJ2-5	CASTEQETQYF
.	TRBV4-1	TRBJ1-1	CASTFDRRNTEAFF
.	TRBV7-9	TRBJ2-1	CASSPDPGTGGNEQFF
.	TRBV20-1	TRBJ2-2	CSAEQLAGVTGELFF
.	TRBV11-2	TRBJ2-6	CASSGSGTRGTGANVLTF
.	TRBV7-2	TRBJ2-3	CASSLDWGTQYF
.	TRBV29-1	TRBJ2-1	CSVTQGAYNEQFF
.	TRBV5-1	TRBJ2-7	CASSLAPGTDSYEQYF
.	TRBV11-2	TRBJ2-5	CASSANSRRQTQYF
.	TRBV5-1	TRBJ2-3	CASSLGQGDDTQYF
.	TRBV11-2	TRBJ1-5	CASSPSNSNQPQHF
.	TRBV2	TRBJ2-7	CASSPHKYEQYF
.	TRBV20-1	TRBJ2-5	CSAWDRQETQYF
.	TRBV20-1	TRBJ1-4	CSAKSDRAPNEKLFF